This TCR beta chain was found in a study of blood T cell repertoires in COVID-19. Germline lookup yields CDR1 SGHKS and CDR2 YYEKEE (reference sequence). J gave up 2 bases and V 4 bases, and 6 bases lay outside the gene matches. The CDR3 is made up of 16 amino acids. Authors' analysis steps: Nucleated cell counts were estimated from reference gene primer amplification. The assay was immunoSEQ multiplex PCR, and TCRdb's table has in-frame clones only and misses some. That table is the source of V, J and clone size, and D and trimming were worked out from the DNA. Of 30,000 to 40,000 clones in the sample, 85% to 95% are singletons; the top ten hold about 13%.

The V gene is TRBV5-5, the J gene TRBJ1-2, with TRBD1 matching 12 bases. The TCR comes from a human donor in a cohort sampled during active COVID-19. Sequences were obtained from peripheral blood. Written as DNA, the CDR3 is TGTGCCAGCAGCGGGGACAGGGGGCATGGGAACTATGGCTACACCTTC. This encodes CASSGDRGHGNYGYTF.